This T cell receptor (beta chain) is drawn from a study of CD8+ T cells in alopecia areata. Regarding treatment: oral pan-JAK inhibitor, 5-10 mg twice daily. Sequencing relied on a cDNA template that was reverse transcribed from extracted RNA. Here immunoSEQ multiplex PCR was the method, and the copy in TCRdb shows in-frame clones only, minus some. The table has fewer than 200,000 clones, around 59% seen once. The CDR3 contains 17 residues. Trimming pared 5 bases from V and 10 bases from J, leaving 24 bases between. CDR1 is MNHEY and CDR2 is SMNVEV in the germline V gene (reference sequence). The material was CD4+ T cells sorted from blood, obtained at week 24, from a patient treated with tofacitinib. The V and J genes are TRBV27 and TRBJ1-6, with D unresolved. The sequence came from a human donor with alopecia areata. In DNA form, the CDR3 reads TGTGCCAGCAGTCTCACCTGGAGGTCAGACGGTGGGTCACCCCTCCACTTT. It translates to CASSLTWRSDGGSPLHF.